Presented here are 18 T cell receptor beta chains from one specimen sequenced in a study of pediatric ulcerative colitis. Sequenced by immunoSEQ multiplex PCR; TCRdb stores in-frame clones only, minus some. Among 15,000 to 20,000 clones listed, 80% were seen once. During colonoscopy, one to two rectal pinch biopsies were collected. Sequencing was performed on gut tissue. All receptors come from a boy aged 5 to 17 who was a control in a study of pediatric ulcerative colitis.

The J gene is TRBJ1-2, the V gene TRBV28; 7 nucleotides line up with TRBD1. The CDR3 contains 13 residues. J gave up 4 bases and V 6 bases, and 5 bases lay outside the gene matches. Germline loops: CDR1 MDHEN, CDR2 SYDVKM. CDR3 DNA sequence: TGTGCCAGCAGCCCGGGACAGCCCTATGGCTACACCTTC. This gives the protein CASSPGQPYGYTF.

In DNA, the CDR3 is TGTGCCAAGACGGGACAGGGGGGCGAGCAGTACTTC. It encodes CAKTGQGGEQYF. The V and J genes are TRBV2 and TRBJ2-7; 11 bases are a match to TRBD1. The J segment lost 6 bases and the V segment lost 10 bases, leaving 5 bases of the junction unmatched. In germline, CDR1 is SNHLY, CDR2 FYNNEI. The CDR3 runs to 12 residues. The full variable domain, its missing parts supplied by reference TRBV2 and TRBJ2-7, is EPEVTQTPSHQVTQMGQEVILRCVPISNHLYFYWYRQILGQKVEFLVSFYNNEISEKSEIFDDQFSVERPDGSNFTLKIRSTKLEDSAMYFCAKTGQGGEQYFGPGTRLTVT.

This rearrangement joins TRBV7-2 to TRBJ1-5, with TRBD1 as a possible D gene (6 bases). The CDR3 has 13 amino acids. V was clipped by 5 bases and J by 7 bases, with 12 bases between them. The germline V gene encodes CDR1 SGHTA and CDR2 FQGNSA. Here the CDR3 DNA reads TGTGCCAGCAGCCCGGGGGCTGGACAGCCCCAGCATTTT. It specifies CASSPGAGQPQHF.

The CDR3: CASSATVNYGYTF. CDR3 coding DNA: TGTGCCAGCAGCGCGACAGTTAACTATGGCTACACCTTC. The chain is built from TRBV9 and TRBJ1-2; D might be TRBD1 (5 bases). This CDR3 has 13 residues. V lost 3 bases, J lost 1 base, and 7 bases lay in between. Germline CDR1 reads SGDLS; CDR2 reads YYNGEE.

V usage is TRBV4-1 and J usage is TRBJ1-4; possibly TRBD1 for D (5 bases). This CDR3 comprises 16 residues. Germline CDR1 reads MGHRA; CDR2 reads YSYEKL. Between the trimmed V and J ends, which lost 2 bases and 6 bases, there was a span of 16 bases. CDR3 region: CASSQRGGSWDEKLFF. The CDR3 bases are TGCGCCAGCAGCCAACGGGGCGGGTCGTGGGATGAAAAACTGTTTTTT.

This sequence joins TRBV19 and TRBJ2-1; TRBD2 might be the D (6 bases). This CDR3 contains 16 residues. The germline V gene encodes CDR1 LNHDA and CDR2 SQIVND (reference sequence). Deletions cut 7 bases from V and 0 bases from J, with 16 bases between. The CDR3 region is CASTQTAGSSYNEQFF. The CDR3 bases are TGTGCCAGTACCCAAACTGCCGGGAGCTCCTACAATGAGCAGTTCTTC.

V gene TRBV15 combines with J gene TRBJ1-5; 8 nucleotides align to TRBD1. J gave up 3 bases and V 1 base, and 5 bases lay outside the gene matches. This CDR3 comprises 16 residues. Germline V gene sequence: CDR1 LNHNV, CDR2 YYDKDF (reference sequence). This CDR3 is CATSRGGQGPNQPQHF. The DNA for the CDR3 is TGTGCCACCAGCAGAGGAGGACAGGGCCCCAATCAGCCCCAGCATTTT.

This sequence joins TRBV28 and TRBJ2-2; D gene uncertain. The CDR3 is 12 residues long. V was clipped by 2 bases and J by 7 bases, with 5 bases between them. CDR1 MDHEN and CDR2 SYDVKM come from the germline V gene. This CDR3 reads CASSLRIGELFF. CDR3 DNA sequence: TGTGCCAGCAGTTTAAGGATCGGGGAGCTGTTTTTT.

This chain connects TRBV10-3 to TRBJ2-3, with TRBD1 matching 7 bases. The length of the CDR3 is 16 residues. Germline CDR1 ENHRY, CDR2 SYGVKD. V lost 4 bases to trimming and J lost 5 bases; unmatched junction nucleotides: 12. The CDR3 spells CAISGGGRGFIDTQYF. For the CDR3, the DNA is TGTGCCATCAGTGGAGGGGGCAGGGGGTTTATAGATACGCAGTATTTT.

This clone qualifies as medium-sized. The rearrangement joins TRBV11-3 to TRBJ1-6, with a tentative D call TRBD1 (6 bases). V lost 8 bases and J 7 bases, leaving 15 bases between the germline ends. The V gene's germline CDR1 is SGHNT and CDR2 YENEEA. This CDR3 has 14 amino acids. Here the CDR3 reads CASGGARGNSPLHF. The CDR3 bases are TGTGCCAGCGGGGGTGCCAGGGGCAATTCACCCCTCCACTTT.

V and J are TRBV6-5 and TRBJ1-2; D possibly corresponds to TRBD1 (6 bases). The CDR3 is 12 amino acids. The V and J ends lost 4 bases and 14 bases respectively, with 17 bases between them. In germline, CDR1 is MNHEY, CDR2 SVGAGI. The CDR3 coding sequence is TGTGCCAGCAGTTGGCCCGGGGGCCGTCGGACCTTC. The encoded protein is CASSWPGGRRTF.

The rearrangement joins TRBV21-1 to TRBJ1-5. TRBV21-1 is flagged as a pseudogene. CDR3 size: 16 residues. The DNA of the CDR3 is TGTGCCAGCAGCAAATCGATAGGGAGTGAGAATCAGCCCCAGCATTTT. Its protein product is CASSKSIGSENQPQHF.

The CDR3: CASSYDRDYGYTF. CDR3 nucleotide sequence: TGTGCCAGCAGCTACGACAGAGACTATGGCTACACCTTC. V usage is TRBV5-4 and J usage is TRBJ1-2, with D tentatively TRBD1 (5 bases). The V gene's germline CDR1 is SGHNT and CDR2 YYREEE (reference sequence). With 3 bases removed from V and 3 bases from J, the gap between germline ends came to 9 bases. The CDR3 extends over 13 amino acids.

The CDR3 region is CASSLWDTEKAFF. CDR3 bases: TGTGCCAGCAGCCTCTGGGACACCGAGAAAGCTTTCTTT. V usage is TRBV7-6 and J usage is TRBJ1-1; possible D gene TRBD1, 6 bases. The CDR3 runs 13 residues. Germline-derived CDR1 and CDR2 are SGHVS and FNYEAQ. Trimming shortened V by 5 bases and J by 9 bases, and 16 bases separated the two germline ends.

The rearrangement links TRBV5-8 to TRBJ2-7, with D tentatively TRBD1 (6 bases). The CDR3 totals 15 residues. Germline CDR1 is SGHTS and CDR2 is YDEGEE. V shed 7 bases and J shed 0 bases, with 17 bases lying between them. The chain's CDR3 is CASRRRTASSYEQYF. In nucleotides, the CDR3 is TGTGCCAGCCGAAGGAGGACAGCCAGCTCCTACGAGCAGTACTTC.

The chain couples TRBV7-6 to TRBJ1-5; D may be TRBD1 (6 bases). The germline V gene encodes CDR1 SGHVS and CDR2 FNYEAQ. The CDR3 consists of 14 residues. The germline V and J ends were trimmed by 5 bases and 5 bases, with 13 bases remaining between them. The CDR3 region has the DNA TGTGCCAGCAGCCGCGGTGCAGGGGATCAGCCCCAGCATTTT. As protein: CASSRGAGDQPQHF.

The chain carries TRBV9 and TRBJ1-6; D is unclear. Germline V lookup: CDR1 SGDLS, CDR2 YYNGEE. The CDR3 loop spans 14 amino acids. Between the trimmed V and J ends, which lost 3 bases and 7 bases, there was a span of 11 bases. The CDR3 region has the DNA TGTGCCAGCAGCGAATCGGGGAGGAATTCACCCCTCCACTTT. It specifies CASSESGRNSPLHF.

This sequence joins TRBV27 and TRBJ2-7; no clear D gene. The CDR3 loop spans 13 amino acids. The germline CDR1 and CDR2 sequences are MNHEY and SMNVEV (reference sequence). Trimming shortened V by 2 bases and J by 6 bases, and 11 bases separated the two germline ends. CDR3 sequence (DNA): TGTGCCAGCAGTTTAACTCCGTTTGTCGAGCAGTACTTC. Translated: CASSLTPFVEQYF.